The 21 T cell receptor beta chains below come from one sample, sequenced in a study of T cells in Graves' hyperthyroidism and ophthalmopathy. Authors of the study amplified TCR beta CDR3 regions from RNA transcripts. A set of HTBI primers served as the primers for a first-round RT-PCR of the TCR CDR3. TCRdb processed the multiplex PCR reads anew with MiXCR; each CDR3 protein has one entry. The sample records roughly 630,000 distinct CDR3 sequences, about a sixth being singletons. Sequences were obtained from blood. These receptors all stem from a woman aged 30 to 39 with Graves' hyperthyroidism.

At least ten counts were recorded for this clonotype. This chain uses TRBV20-1 with TRBJ2-1; 7 bases fit TRBD2. Unmatched junction bases numbered 9, after V lost 3 bases and J lost 7 bases. This CDR3 is built from 14 residues. Looked up from germline, CDR1 is DFQATT and CDR2 is SNEGSKA (reference sequence). CDR3 in amino acids: CSASLGGSRNEQFF. CDR3 in DNA: TGCAGTGCTAGCCTGGGCGGGAGTAGGAATGAGCAGTTCTTC.

This clonotype was found many times. V gene TRBV6-2 or TRBV6-3 combines with J gene TRBJ2-1; D might be TRBD2 (6 bases). Germline lookup yields CDR1 MNHEY and CDR2 SVGEGT. The CDR3 has 15 residues. The ends were cut back, 2 bases at V and 4 bases at J, with 12 bases in the middle. The CDR3 DNA is TGTGCCAGCAGTTACGGGCTAGCGCTATACAATGAGCAGTTCTTC. Protein sequence: CASSYGLALYNEQFF.

This clonotype was observed many times. The J gene is TRBJ2-1, the V gene TRBV7-9; 8 bases fit TRBD1. This CDR3 spans 18 amino acids. V lost 10 bases and J lost 1; bases outside the gene matches: 18. The V gene's germline CDR1 is SEHNR and CDR2 FQNEAQ (reference sequence). The CDR3 spells CATKAGTGLRWSYNEQFF. The DNA of the CDR3 is TGTGCCACTAAGGCCGGGACAGGCCTACGTTGGTCCTACAATGAGCAGTTCTTC.

This clonotype showed up many times. The chain couples TRBV15 to TRBJ1-1; TRBD1 agrees at 12 bases. This CDR3 is built from 15 residues. J was trimmed by 6 bases and V by 5 bases; bases with no gene match: 7. CDR1 and CDR2 from the germline V gene are LNHNV and YYDKDF (reference sequence). CDR3 residues: CATSLRDRGLPEAFF. The CDR3, as DNA: TGTGCCACCAGCCTACGGGACAGGGGGCTTCCTGAAGCTTTCTTT.

The chain carries TRBV19 and TRBJ2-1; 9 bases are a match to TRBD2. V lost 5 bases, J lost 6 bases, and 11 bases stayed unmatched. The CDR3 totals 16 residues. Germline CDR1 and CDR2: LNHDA and SQIVND (reference sequence). The CDR3 sequence: CASSSHSGLAANEQFF. CDR3 nucleotides: TGTGCCAGTAGTTCCCACTCGGGACTAGCCGCCAATGAGCAGTTCTTC.

This clonotype has a handful of counts. This chain uses TRBV10-3 with TRBJ2-1; TRBD1 matches at 7 bases. Trimming took 2 bases from V and 3 from J; bases not matched to a gene: 4. Germline CDR1 is ENHRY and CDR2 is SYGVKD. The CDR3 is 15 amino acids. The chain's CDR3 is CAISEGQALYNEQFF. CDR3 DNA sequence: TGTGCCATCAGTGAGGGACAGGCCCTCTACAATGAGCAGTTCTTC.

This clonotype was found a few times. The chain carries TRBV10-3 and TRBJ2-3; D is unresolved. The CDR3 covers 16 residues. Per germline, CDR1 ENHRY and CDR2 SYGVKD. V lost 3 bases and J lost 0, with 13 bases in between. CDR3 residues: CAISELETASTDTQYF. The CDR3 nucleotides are TGTGCCATCAGTGAACTGGAAACAGCGAGCACAGATACGCAGTATTTT.

Many counts were recorded for this clonotype. V usage is TRBV27 and J usage is TRBJ2-2; D perhaps matches TRBD2 (5 bases). The CDR3 is 13 residues long. Germline V lookup: CDR1 MNHEY, CDR2 SMNVEV (reference sequence). Between the trimmed V and J ends, which lost 6 bases and 4 bases, there was a span of 9 bases. As DNA, the CDR3 is TGTGCCAGCAGCTTACGGGGCACCGGGGAGCTGTTTTTT. Its translation is CASSLRGTGELFF.

This chain connects TRBV7-3 to TRBJ1-5; 9 nucleotides agree with TRBD1. The CDR3 consists of 16 residues. From germline, CDR1 is SGHTA and CDR2 FQGTGA. The trim removed 4 bases at V and 6 bases at J, leaving 10 bases unmatched. The CDR3, as DNA: TGTGCCAGCAGCTCGGGGACAGGGAGGATCAGTCAGCCCCAGCATTTT. Translated, it gives CASSSGTGRISQPQHF.

Note on this clonotype: This could be a read error, since a much larger clone is one nucleotide away. The J gene is TRBJ1-1, the V gene TRBV11-3; D gene uncertain. Germline V gene lookup returns CDR1 SGHNT and CDR2 YENEEA. V lost 2 bases and J lost 4, with 8 bases in between. This CDR3 region has 13 residues. The CDR3 DNA follows: TGTGCCAGCAGCTTAAGTCATGGCACTGAAGCTTTCTTT. Translated, it gives CASSLSHGTEAFF.

This clonotype showed up many times. The rearrangement joins TRBV7-2 to TRBJ1-5, with a possible D match to TRBD1 (5 bases). Germline V gene sequence: CDR1 SGHTA, CDR2 FQGNSA. The length of the CDR3 is 13 residues. The ends were cut back, 1 base at V and 5 bases at J, with 6 bases in the middle. In nucleotides, the CDR3 is TGTGCCAGCAGCTTAGGCAGGGATCAGCCCCAGCATTTT. This codes for CASSLGRDQPQHF.

V gene TRBV7-9 combines with J gene TRBJ2-1, with 12 bases lining up with TRBD2. The length of the CDR3 is 23 residues. V was pared by 1 base and J by 9 bases, with 28 bases of the junction left unmatched. Germline lookup yields CDR1 SEHNR and CDR2 FQNEAQ (reference sequence). This chain's CDR3 is CASSLENPTWSSGRALLMGEQFF. The DNA of the CDR3 is TGTGCCAGCAGCTTAGAAAACCCCACTTGGTCTAGCGGGAGGGCCCTCCTCATGGGTGAGCAGTTCTTC. The full variable domain, completed using reference TRBV7-9 and TRBJ2-1, is DTGVSQNPRHKITKRGQNVTFRCDPISEHNRLYWYRQTLGQGPEFLTYFQNEAQLEKSRLLSDRFSAERPKGSFSTLEIQRTEQGDSAMYLCASSLENPTWSSGRALLMGEQFFGPGTRLTVL.

This clonotype was seen repeatedly, ten times or more. The rearrangement joins TRBV12-3 or TRBV12-4 to TRBJ1-1; the D is unclear. Trimming removed 7 bases at V and 0 bases at J, with 12 bases between. This CDR3 contains 14 residues. The CDR3, as DNA: TGTGCCAGCACCCACGGGGTATTGAACACTGAAGCTTTCTTT. Its protein is CASTHGVLNTEAFF.

The chain has TRBV5-4 and TRBJ2-1, with 13 positions matching TRBD2. The CDR3 runs to 16 residues. V trimming: 1 base; J trimming: 6 bases; junction bases outside the gene matches: 4. Germline CDR1 SGHNT, CDR2 YYREEE (reference sequence). CDR3 protein: CASSLYRTSGSNEQFF. CDR3 DNA: TGTGCCAGCAGCTTGTACAGGACTAGCGGGAGCAATGAGCAGTTCTTC.

This clonotype was seen many times. The genes are TRBV28 and TRBJ2-7; 9 nucleotides agree with TRBD2. The CDR3 totals 14 residues. Germline V gives CDR1 MDHEN, CDR2 SYDVKM. The V segment lost 6 bases and the J segment 4 bases; nucleotides outside the gene matches: 7. The CDR3, as DNA: TGTGCCAGCAGCCCGAGCGGGAGGAGGTACGAGCAGTACTTC. Its protein product is CASSPSGRRYEQYF.

This clonotype was observed at least ten times. The chain joins TRBV7-9 to TRBJ2-1; 13 nucleotides line up with TRBD2. Germline V CDR1 and CDR2: SEHNR, FQNEAQ (reference sequence). The CDR3 loop spans 15 amino acids. V gave up 3 bases and J gave up 10 bases; unmatched junction bases: 6. CDR3 amino acids: CASSFGTSGIPEQFF. The CDR3 DNA follows: TGTGCCAGCAGCTTTGGGACTAGCGGGATCCCCGAGCAGTTCTTC.

This clonotype was seen repeatedly, ten times or more. This chain joins TRBV18 and TRBJ2-5; no clear D. V gave up 4 bases and J gave up 0 bases, with 3 bases separating them. Germline assignment: CDR1 KGHSH and CDR2 LQKENI. This CDR3 is 12 amino acids long. CDR3 residues: CASSQNQETQYF. The CDR3 bases are TGTGCCAGCTCACAAAACCAAGAGACCCAGTACTTC.

This clonotype was recorded a few times. The rearrangement joins TRBV10-3 to TRBJ1-2, with D unresolved. The V gene lost 2 bases and the J gene lost 7 bases, with 11 bases spanning the gap. This CDR3 has 13 amino acids. The germline V gene encodes CDR1 ENHRY and CDR2 SYGVKD. The CDR3 protein is CAISEGREGGYTF. CDR3 coding DNA: TGTGCCATCAGTGAGGGACGAGAGGGTGGCTACACCTTC.

This clonotype was detected only a few times. This chain joins TRBV2 and TRBJ2-1; D perhaps matches TRBD2 (5 bases). Trimming left V 10 bases short and J 0 bases short, with 13 bases between. Germline CDR1 SNHLY, CDR2 FYNNEI. This CDR3 is built from 14 residues. The CDR3 coding sequence is TGTGCCACCTCGAGGACTTTCTCCTACAATGAGCAGTTCTTC. This translates into CATSRTFSYNEQFF.

This clonotype has only a few counts. V usage is TRBV6-1 and J usage is TRBJ1-6; 10 bases match TRBD1. CDR3 length: 15 amino acids. Germline trimming cut 4 bases from V and 8 bases from J; bases unmatched to any gene: 5. Germline CDR1 MNHNS, CDR2 SASEGT. The CDR3 protein is CASSASGTGDSPLHF. CDR3 coding DNA: TGTGCCAGCAGTGCCTCCGGGACAGGGGATTCACCCCTCCACTTT.

This clonotype was found a few times. The chain has TRBV4-3 and TRBJ2-7; 8 nucleotides match TRBD1. The ends lost 0 bases at V and 2 bases at J; junction bases unmatched: 3. This CDR3 is built from 15 residues. Germline values: CDR1 LGHNA, CDR2 YSLEER. The DNA for the CDR3 is TGCGCCAGCAGCCAAGAAAGGACAGGGCCCTACGAGCAGTACTTC. It translates to CASSQERTGPYEQYF.